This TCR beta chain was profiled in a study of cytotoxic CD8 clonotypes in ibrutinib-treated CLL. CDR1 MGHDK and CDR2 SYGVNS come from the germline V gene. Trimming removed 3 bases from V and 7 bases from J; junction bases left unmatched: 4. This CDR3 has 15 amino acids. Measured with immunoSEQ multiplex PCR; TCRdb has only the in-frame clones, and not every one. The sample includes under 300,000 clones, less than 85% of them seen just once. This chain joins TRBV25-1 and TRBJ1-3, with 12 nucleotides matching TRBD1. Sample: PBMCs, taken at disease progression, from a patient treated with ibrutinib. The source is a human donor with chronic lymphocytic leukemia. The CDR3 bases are TGTGCCAGCAGTGATAAGGGACAGGGGGCGAACACCATATATTTT. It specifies CASSDKGQGANTIYF.